This TCR beta chain is from a study of blood T cell repertoires in COVID-19. Study summary: Researchers got acute and convalescent COVID-19 samples from the United States, Italy and Spain. T cells, B-cell-depleted T cells, or PBMCs supplied cDNA or gDNA.

Germline CDR1 reads SGHVS; CDR2 reads FNYEAQ. V lost 1 base and J lost 0, with 10 bases in between. The CDR3 spans 15 residues. In the source study's methods: Estimates of nucleated cell counts were drawn from the amplification of reference gene primers. The table came from immunoSEQ multiplex PCR; TCRdb's copy has only in-frame clones and leaves some out. V and J calls and clone size follow that table, whereas D and trimming were derived from the DNA. Of approximately 280,000 clones listed, around 88% are singletons. This TCR derives from a man in his forties with acute or convalescent COVID-19. The chain has TRBV7-6 and TRBJ2-7; weak D call: TRBD1 (5 bases). Sequences were obtained from peripheral blood. In DNA, the CDR3 is TGTGCCAGCAGCTTAGGCCGGACACGCTCCTACGAGCAGTACTTC. Its translation is CASSLGRTRSYEQYF.